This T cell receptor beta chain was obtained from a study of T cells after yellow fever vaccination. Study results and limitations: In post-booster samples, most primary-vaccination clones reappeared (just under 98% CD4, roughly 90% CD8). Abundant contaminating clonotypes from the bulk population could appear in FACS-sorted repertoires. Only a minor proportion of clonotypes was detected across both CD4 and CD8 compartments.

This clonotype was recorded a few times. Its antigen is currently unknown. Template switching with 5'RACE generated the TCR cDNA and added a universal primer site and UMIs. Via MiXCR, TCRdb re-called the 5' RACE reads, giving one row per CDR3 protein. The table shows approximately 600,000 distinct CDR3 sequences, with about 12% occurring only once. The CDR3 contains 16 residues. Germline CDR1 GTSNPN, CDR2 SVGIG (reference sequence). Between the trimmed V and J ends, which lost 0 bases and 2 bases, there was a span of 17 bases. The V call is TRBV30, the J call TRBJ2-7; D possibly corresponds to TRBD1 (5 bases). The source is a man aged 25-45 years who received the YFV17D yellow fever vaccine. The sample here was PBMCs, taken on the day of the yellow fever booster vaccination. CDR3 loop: CAWSVRLGPATYEQYF. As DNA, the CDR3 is TGTGCCTGGAGTGTACGGTTGGGGCCGGCGACCTACGAGCAGTACTTC.